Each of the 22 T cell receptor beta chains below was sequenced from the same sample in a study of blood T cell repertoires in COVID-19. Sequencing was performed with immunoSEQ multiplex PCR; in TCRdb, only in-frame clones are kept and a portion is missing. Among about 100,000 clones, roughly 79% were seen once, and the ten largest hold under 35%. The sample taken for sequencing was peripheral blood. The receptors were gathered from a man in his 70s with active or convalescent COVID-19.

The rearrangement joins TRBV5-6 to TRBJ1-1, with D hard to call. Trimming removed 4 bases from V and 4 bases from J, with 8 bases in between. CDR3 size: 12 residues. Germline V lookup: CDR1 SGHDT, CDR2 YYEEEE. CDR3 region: CASSRTFTEAFF. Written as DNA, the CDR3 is TGTGCCAGCAGCCGGACTTTCACTGAAGCTTTCTTT.

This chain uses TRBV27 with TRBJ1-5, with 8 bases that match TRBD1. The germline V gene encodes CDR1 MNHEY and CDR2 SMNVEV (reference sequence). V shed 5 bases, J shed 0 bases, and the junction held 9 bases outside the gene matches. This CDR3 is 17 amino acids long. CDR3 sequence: CASSLRQTGDSNQPQHF. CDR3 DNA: TGTGCCAGCAGTCTCCGACAGACAGGGGATAGCAATCAGCCCCAGCATTTT.

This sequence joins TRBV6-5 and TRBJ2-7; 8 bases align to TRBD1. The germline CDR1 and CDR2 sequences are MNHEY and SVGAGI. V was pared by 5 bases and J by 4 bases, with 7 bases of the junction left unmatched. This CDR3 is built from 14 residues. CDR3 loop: CASSPNRGTYEQYF. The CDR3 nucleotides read TGTGCCAGCAGTCCAAACAGGGGGACATACGAGCAGTACTTC.

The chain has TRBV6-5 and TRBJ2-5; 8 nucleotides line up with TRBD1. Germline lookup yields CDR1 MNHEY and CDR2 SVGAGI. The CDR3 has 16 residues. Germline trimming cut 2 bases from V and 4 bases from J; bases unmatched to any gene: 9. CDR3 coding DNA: TGTGCCAGCAGTTACAGGATAAACACAGGGGGAGAGACCCAGTACTTC. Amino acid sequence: CASSYRINTGGETQYF.

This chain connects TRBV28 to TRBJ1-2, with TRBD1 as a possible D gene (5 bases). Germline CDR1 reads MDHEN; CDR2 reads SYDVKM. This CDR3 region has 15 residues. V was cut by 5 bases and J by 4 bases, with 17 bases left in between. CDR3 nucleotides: TGTGCCAGCAGTCCGGAAGGGGTTTGGGGCTATGGCTACACCTTC. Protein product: CASSPEGVWGYGYTF.

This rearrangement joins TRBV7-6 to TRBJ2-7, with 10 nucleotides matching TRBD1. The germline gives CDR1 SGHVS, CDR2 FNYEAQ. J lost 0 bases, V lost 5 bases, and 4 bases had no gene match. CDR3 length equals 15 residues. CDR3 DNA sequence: TGTGCCAGCAGCCTTGGGACAGGGGACTCCTACGAGCAGTACTTC. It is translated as CASSLGTGDSYEQYF.

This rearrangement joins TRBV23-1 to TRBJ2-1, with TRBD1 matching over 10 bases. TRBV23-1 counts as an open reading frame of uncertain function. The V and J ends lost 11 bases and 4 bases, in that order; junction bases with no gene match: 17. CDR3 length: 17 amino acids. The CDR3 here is CAAVIRQGAEMYNEQFF. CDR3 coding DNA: TGCGCCGCGGTTATACGACAGGGGGCAGAAATGTACAATGAGCAGTTCTTC.

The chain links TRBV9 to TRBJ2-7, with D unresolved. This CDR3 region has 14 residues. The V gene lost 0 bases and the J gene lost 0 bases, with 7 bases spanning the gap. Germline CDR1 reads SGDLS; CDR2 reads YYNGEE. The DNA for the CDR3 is TGTGCCAGCAGCGTAGAACCTACCTCCTACGAGCAGTACTTC. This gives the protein CASSVEPTSYEQYF.

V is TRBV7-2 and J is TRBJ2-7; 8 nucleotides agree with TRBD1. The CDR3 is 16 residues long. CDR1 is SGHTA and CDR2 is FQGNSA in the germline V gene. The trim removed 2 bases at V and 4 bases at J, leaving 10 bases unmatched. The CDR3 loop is CASSLSTGQGAYEQYF. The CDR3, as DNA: TGTGCCAGCAGCTTATCCACCGGCCAGGGGGCGTACGAGCAGTACTTC.

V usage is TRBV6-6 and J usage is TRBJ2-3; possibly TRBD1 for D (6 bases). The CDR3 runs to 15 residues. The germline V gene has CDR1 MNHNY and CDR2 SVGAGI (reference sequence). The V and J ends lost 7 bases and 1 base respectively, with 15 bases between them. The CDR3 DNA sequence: TGTGCCAGCACTCTACAGGGATCGGGCACAGATACGCAGTATTTT. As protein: CASTLQGSGTDTQYF.

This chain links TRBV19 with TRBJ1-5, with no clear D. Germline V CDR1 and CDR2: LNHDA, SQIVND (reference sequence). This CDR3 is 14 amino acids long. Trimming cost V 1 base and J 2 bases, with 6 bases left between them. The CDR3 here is CASSIVGGNQPQHF. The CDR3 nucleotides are TGTGCCAGTAGTATAGTGGGAGGCAATCAGCCCCAGCATTTT.

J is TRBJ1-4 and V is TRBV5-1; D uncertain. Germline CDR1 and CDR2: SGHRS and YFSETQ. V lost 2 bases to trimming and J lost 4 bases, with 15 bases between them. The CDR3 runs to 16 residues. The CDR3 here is CASSLLSGLINEKLFF. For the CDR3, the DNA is TGCGCCAGCAGCTTATTGTCCGGACTGATTAATGAAAAACTGTTTTTT.

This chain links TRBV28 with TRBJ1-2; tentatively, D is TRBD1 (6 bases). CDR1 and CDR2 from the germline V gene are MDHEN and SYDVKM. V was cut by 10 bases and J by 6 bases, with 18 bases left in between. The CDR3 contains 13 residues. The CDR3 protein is CATCRGARDGYTF. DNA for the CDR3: TGTGCCACCTGCAGGGGCGCCAGGGATGGCTACACCTTC.

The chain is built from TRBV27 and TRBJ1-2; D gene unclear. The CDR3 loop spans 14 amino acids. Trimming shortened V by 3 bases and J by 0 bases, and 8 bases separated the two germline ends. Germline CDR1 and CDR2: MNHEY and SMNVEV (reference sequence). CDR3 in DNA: TGTGCCAGCAGTTTGATTACACCTAACTATGGCTACACCTTC. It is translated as CASSLITPNYGYTF.

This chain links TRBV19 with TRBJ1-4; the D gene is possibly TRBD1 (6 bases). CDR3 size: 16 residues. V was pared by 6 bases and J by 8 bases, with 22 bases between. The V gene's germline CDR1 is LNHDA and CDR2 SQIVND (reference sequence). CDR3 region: CASSERGGRISEKLFF. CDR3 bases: TGTGCCAGTAGCGAACGGGGGGGGCGTATTTCGGAAAAACTGTTTTTT. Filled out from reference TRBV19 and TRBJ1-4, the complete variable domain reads DGGITQSPKYLFRKEGQNVTLSCEQNLNHDAMYWYRQDPGQGLRLIYYSQIVNDFQKGDIAEGYSVSREKKESFPLTVTSAQKNPTAFYLCASSERGGRISEKLFFGSGTQLSVL.

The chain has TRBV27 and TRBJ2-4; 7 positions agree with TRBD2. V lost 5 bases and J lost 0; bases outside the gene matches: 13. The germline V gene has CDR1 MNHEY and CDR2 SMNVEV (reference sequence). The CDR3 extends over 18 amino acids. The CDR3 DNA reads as TGTGCCAGCAGTCCCTTTGGGGGGGGGAGTATAGCCAAAAACATTCAGTACTTC. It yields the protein CASSPFGGGSIAKNIQYF.

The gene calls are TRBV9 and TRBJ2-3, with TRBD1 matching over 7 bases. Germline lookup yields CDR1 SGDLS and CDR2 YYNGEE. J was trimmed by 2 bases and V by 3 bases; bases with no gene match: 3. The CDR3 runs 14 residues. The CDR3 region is CASSGQGATDTQYF. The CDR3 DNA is TGTGCCAGCAGCGGACAGGGCGCCACAGATACGCAGTATTTT.

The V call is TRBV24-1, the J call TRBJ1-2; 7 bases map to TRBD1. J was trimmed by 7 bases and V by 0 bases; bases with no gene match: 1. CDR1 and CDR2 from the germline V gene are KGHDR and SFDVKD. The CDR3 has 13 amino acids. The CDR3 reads CATSDLQGGGYTF. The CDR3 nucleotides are TGTGCCACCAGTGATTTGCAGGGGGGTGGCTACACCTTC.

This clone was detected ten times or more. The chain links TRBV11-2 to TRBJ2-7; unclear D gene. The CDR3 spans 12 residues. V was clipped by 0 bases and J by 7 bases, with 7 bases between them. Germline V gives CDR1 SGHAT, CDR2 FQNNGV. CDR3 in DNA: TGTGCCAGCAGCTTAGATTCCAGGGAGCAGTACTTC. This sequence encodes CASSLDSREQYF.

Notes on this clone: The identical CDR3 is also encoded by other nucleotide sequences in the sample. The CDR3 nucleotides are TGTGCCAGCAGTAGCAACAGGGTCTCCTACGAGCAGTACTTC. Its protein product is CASSSNRVSYEQYF. V gene TRBV27 combines with J gene TRBJ2-7, with a possible D match to TRBD1 (6 bases). V was shortened by 5 bases and J by 0 bases, with 11 bases between the two germline ends. CDR3 length equals 14 residues. The germline CDR1 and CDR2 sequences are MNHEY and SMNVEV (reference sequence).

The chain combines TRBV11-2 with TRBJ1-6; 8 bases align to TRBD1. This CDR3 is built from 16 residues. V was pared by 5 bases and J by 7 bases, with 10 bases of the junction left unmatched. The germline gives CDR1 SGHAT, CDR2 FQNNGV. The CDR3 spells CASSLQGGQQNSPLHF. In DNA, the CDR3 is TGTGCCAGCAGCCTACAGGGGGGACAGCAAAATTCACCCCTCCACTTT.

Written as DNA, the CDR3 is TGTGCCACCAGCAGGGGACAGGGGGCTGGGGCCAACGTCCTGACTTTC. Amino acid sequence: CATSRGQGAGANVLTF. The chain links TRBV15 to TRBJ2-6; 11 positions match TRBD1. The length of the CDR3 is 16 residues. V dropped 3 bases and J dropped 2; count of bases not matched to a gene: 0. The V gene's germline CDR1 is LNHNV and CDR2 YYDKDF (reference sequence). Drawing the rest from reference TRBV15 and TRBJ2-6, the complete variable domain is DAMVIQNPRYQVTQFGKPVTLSCSQTLNHNVMYWYQQKSSQAPKLLFHYYDKDFNNEADTPDNFQSRRPNTSFCFLDIRSPGLGDTAMYLCATSRGQGAGANVLTFGAGSRLTVL.